Included here is one T cell receptor delta chain sequence, with context. The data stem from a study of gamma-delta T cells after stem cell transplantation. Germline assignment: CDR1 TVYSNPD and CDR2 GDNSRS (reference sequence). V lost 1 base, J lost 1 base, and 10 bases lay in between. The CDR3 is 13 amino acids. TCRdb applied CATT to the RT-PCR reads for clone calling. The sample lists roughly 12,000 delta-chain clones, about two fifths occurring once. Sequencing was performed on gamma-delta T cells. This TCR came from a human donor. It is not recorded whose cells these are; they may come from a transplant donor. The chain combines TRDV3 with TRDJ1, with a tentative D call TRDD2 (5 bases). The CDR3 DNA is TGTGCCTTTATAAATCCTTCCACCGATAAACTCATCTTT. It codes for CAFINPSTDKLIF.